This TCR beta chain stems from a study of post-analysis software for immune sequencing data. Overall study context: Courses of disease covered relapsing-remitting, secondary progressive and progressive-relapsing multiple sclerosis. General study points: Analysis by F measure revealed that same-batch samples clustered strongly together. Controls significantly exceeded multiple sclerosis patients in normalized Chao1 diversity. About five TRBV segments, including TRBV5-6, TRBV5-1 and TRBV20-1, were more frequent in patients than controls.

Details on this clonotype: No antigen is known for it.

Every TCR beta cDNA library bore unique molecular identifiers. TCRdb recomputed calls from the PCR reads with MiXCR, one row per CDR3 protein. The sample lists around 710,000 distinct CDR3 sequences, under 60% seen once, with roughly 4.9% in the top ten. Germline V CDR1 and CDR2: DFQATT, SNEGSKA (reference sequence). Trimming stripped 8 bases from V and 8 bases from J, with 12 bases between. This CDR3 contains 10 residues. The rearrangement joins TRBV20-1 to TRBJ1-2; no firm D call. The receptor was isolated from a girl aged 10-17 years with multiple sclerosis. What was sequenced was blood. The CDR3 spells CSLFQPGYTF. The CDR3 DNA sequence: TGCAGTTTGTTCCAGCCAGGCTACACCTTC.